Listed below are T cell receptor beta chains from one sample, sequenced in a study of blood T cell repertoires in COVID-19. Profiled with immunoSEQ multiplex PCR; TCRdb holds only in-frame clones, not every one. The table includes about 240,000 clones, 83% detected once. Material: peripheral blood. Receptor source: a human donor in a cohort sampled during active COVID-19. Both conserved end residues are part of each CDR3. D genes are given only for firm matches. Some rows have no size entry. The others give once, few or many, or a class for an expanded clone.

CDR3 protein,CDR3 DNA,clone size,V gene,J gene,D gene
CASSLEGQVNTEAFF,TGCGCCAGCAGCTTGGAAGGACAGGTGAACACTGAAGCTTTCTTT,NA,TRBV5-1,TRBJ1-1,TRBD1
CASSGGQGWDTEAFF,TGCGCCAGCAGCGGGGGACAGGGATGGGACACTGAAGCTTTCTTT,NA,TRBV5-1,TRBJ1-1,TRBD1
CASSEQENEKLFF,TGTGCCAGCAGTGAACAGGAGAATGAAAAACTGTTTTTT,NA,TRBV12-3/TRBV12-4,TRBJ1-4,NA
CASKLAGGLIVNEQFF,TGTGCCAGTAAACTAGCGGGAGGTCTTATAGTAAATGAGCAGTTCTTC,NA,TRBV19,TRBJ2-1,TRBD2
CASSLPGTSGVDKYNEQFF,TGCGCCAGCAGCTTGCCCGGGACTAGCGGGGTGGATAAGTACAATGAGCAGTTCTTC,once,TRBV5-1,TRBJ2-1,TRBD2
CASSPPRGAGNSPLHF,TGTGCCAGCAGCCCCCCGAGGGGCGCGGGGAATTCACCCCTCCACTTT,NA,TRBV3-1/TRBV3-2,TRBJ1-6,NA
CASSETGTTLYEQYF,TGTGCCAGCAGCGAAACCGGGACAACCCTCTACGAGCAGTACTTC,few,TRBV11-2,TRBJ2-7,NA
CASGSQYSNQPQHF,TGTGCCAGTGGGTCACAGTATAGCAATCAGCCCCAGCATTTT,NA,TRBV19,TRBJ1-5,NA
CASSSDRASGNYGYTF,TGTGCCAGCAGTTCGGACAGGGCGAGCGGTAACTATGGCTACACCTTC,once,TRBV9,TRBJ1-2,TRBD1
CSVLYYEQYF,TGCAGCGTTCTCTATTACGAGCAGTACTTC,once,TRBV29-1,TRBJ2-7,NA
CASSLIAGDTQYF,TGTGCCAGCAGCCTGATAGCGGGAGATACGCAGTATTTT,NA,TRBV14,TRBJ2-3,TRBD2
CASSHGRGATDTQYF,TGTGCCAGCTCACATGGCAGGGGTGCTACAGATACGCAGTATTTT,few,TRBV18,TRBJ2-3,NA
CASSKGQGTGQPQHF,TGTGCCAGCAGTAAGGGACAGGGGACGGGGCAGCCCCAGCATTTT,once,TRBV6-5,TRBJ1-5,TRBD1
CASSQEGRRGAAETQYF,TGTGCCAGCAGCCAAGAGGGGCGGCGGGGGGCTGCAGAGACCCAGTACTTC,NA,TRBV3-1/TRBV3-2,TRBJ2-5,TRBD2
CASTPGQGAFGGYTF,TGCGCCAGCACTCCAGGACAGGGGGCCTTTGGTGGCTACACCTTC,NA,TRBV5-1,TRBJ1-2,TRBD1